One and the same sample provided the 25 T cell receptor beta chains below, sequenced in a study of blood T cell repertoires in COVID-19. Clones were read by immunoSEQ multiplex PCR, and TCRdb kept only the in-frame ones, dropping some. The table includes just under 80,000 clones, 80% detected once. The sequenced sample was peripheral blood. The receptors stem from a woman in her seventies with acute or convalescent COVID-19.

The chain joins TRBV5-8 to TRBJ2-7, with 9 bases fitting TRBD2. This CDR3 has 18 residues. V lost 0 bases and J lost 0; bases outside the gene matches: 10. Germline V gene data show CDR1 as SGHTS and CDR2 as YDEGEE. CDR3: CASSLGTLSGGSSYEQYF. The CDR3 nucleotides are TGTGCCAGCAGCTTGGGGACCCTCAGCGGGGGGAGCTCCTACGAGCAGTACTTC.

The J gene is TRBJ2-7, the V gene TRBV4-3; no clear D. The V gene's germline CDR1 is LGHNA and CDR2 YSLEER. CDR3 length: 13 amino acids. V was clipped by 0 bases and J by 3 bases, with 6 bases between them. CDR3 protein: CASSQDRSYEQYF. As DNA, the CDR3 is TGCGCCAGCAGCCAAGATAGGAGCTACGAGCAGTACTTC.

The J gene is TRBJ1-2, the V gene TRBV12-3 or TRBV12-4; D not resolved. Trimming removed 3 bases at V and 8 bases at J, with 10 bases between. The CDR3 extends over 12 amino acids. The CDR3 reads CASSLGSWGYTF. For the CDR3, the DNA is TGTGCCAGCAGTTTGGGCTCTTGGGGCTACACCTTC.

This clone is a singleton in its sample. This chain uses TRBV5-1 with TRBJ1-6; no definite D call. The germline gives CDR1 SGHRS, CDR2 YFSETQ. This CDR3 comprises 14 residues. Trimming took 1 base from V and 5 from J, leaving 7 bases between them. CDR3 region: CASSLIENNSPLHF. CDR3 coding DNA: TGCGCCAGCAGCTTGATTGAGAATAATTCACCCCTCCACTTT.

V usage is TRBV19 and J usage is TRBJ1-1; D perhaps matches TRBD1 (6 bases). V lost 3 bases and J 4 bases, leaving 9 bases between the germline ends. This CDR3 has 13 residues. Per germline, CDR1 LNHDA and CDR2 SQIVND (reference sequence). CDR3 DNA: TGTGCCAGTAGTATGGGGGCGGGCACTGAAGCTTTCTTT. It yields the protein CASSMGAGTEAFF. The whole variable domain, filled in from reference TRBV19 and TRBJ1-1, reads DGGITQSPKYLFRKEGQNVTLSCEQNLNHDAMYWYRQDPGQGLRLIYYSQIVNDFQKGDIAEGYSVSREKKESFPLTVTSAQKNPTAFYLCASSMGAGTEAFFGQGTRLTVV.

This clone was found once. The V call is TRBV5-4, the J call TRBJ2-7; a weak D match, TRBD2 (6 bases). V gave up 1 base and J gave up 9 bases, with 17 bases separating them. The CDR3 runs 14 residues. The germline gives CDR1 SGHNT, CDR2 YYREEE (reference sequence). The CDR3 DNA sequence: TGTGCCAGCAGCTTGTGGGGGGAAGGGGTGGTGCAGTACTTC. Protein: CASSLWGEGVVQYF.

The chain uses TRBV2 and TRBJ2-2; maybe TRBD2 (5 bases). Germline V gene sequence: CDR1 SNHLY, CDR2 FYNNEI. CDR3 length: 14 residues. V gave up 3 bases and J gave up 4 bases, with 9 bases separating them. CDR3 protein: CASSDAGSTGELFF. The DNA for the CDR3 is TGTGCCAGCAGTGATGCTGGGAGCACCGGGGAGCTGTTTTTT.

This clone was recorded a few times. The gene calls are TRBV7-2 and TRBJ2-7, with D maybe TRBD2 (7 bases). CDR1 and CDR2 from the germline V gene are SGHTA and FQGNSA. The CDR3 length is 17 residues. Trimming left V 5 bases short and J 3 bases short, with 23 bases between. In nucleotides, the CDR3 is TGTGCCAGCAGCCAATCTTCTCGGGGGGCCGCCGTCTACGAGCAGTACTTC. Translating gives CASSQSSRGAAVYEQYF.

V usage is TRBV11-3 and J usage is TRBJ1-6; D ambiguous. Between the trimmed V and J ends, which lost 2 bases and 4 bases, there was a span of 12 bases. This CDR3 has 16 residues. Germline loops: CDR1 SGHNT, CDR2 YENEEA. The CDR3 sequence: CASSLFVTRYNSPLHF. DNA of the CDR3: TGTGCCAGCAGCTTATTCGTGACACGGTATAATTCACCCCTCCACTTT.

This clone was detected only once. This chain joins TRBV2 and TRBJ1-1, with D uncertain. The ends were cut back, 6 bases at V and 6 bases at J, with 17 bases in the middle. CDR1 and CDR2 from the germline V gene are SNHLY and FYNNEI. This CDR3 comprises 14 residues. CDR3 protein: CASRVTAVRPEAFF. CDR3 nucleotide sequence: TGTGCCAGCAGAGTGACGGCCGTGAGGCCTGAAGCTTTCTTT.

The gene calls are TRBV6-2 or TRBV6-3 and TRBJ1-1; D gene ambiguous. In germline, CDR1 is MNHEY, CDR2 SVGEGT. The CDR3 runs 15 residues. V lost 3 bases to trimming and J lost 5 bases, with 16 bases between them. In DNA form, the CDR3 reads TGTGCCAGCAGTTATTTCGCAGGAGGTTTAACTGAAGCTTTCTTT. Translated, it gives CASSYFAGGLTEAFF.

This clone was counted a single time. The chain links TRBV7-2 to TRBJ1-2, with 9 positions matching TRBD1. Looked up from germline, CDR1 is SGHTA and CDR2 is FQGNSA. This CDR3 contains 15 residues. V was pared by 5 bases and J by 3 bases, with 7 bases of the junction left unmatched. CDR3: CASSIRQGGDYGYTF. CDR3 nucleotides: TGTGCCAGCAGCATCCGACAGGGGGGAGACTATGGCTACACCTTC.

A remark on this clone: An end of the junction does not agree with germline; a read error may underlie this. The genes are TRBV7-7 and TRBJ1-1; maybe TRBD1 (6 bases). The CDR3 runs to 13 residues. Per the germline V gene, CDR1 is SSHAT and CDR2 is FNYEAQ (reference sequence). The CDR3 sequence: CASSRTVNTEAFF. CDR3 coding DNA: TGTGCTAGCAGTCGGACAGTGAACACTGAAGCTTTCTTT.

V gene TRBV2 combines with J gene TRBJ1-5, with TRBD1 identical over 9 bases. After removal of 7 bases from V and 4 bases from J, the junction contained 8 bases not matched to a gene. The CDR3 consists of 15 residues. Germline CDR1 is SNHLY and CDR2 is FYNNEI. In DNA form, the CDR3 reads TGTGCCAGCAATCTGCAGGGACAGGGTAATCAGCCCCAGCATTTT. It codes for CASNLQGQGNQPQHF.

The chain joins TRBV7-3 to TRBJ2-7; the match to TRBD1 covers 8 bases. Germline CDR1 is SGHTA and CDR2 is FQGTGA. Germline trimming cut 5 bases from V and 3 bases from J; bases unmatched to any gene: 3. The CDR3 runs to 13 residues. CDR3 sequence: CASSTGTGYEQYF. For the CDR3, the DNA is TGTGCCAGCAGCACTGGGACAGGCTACGAGCAGTACTTC.

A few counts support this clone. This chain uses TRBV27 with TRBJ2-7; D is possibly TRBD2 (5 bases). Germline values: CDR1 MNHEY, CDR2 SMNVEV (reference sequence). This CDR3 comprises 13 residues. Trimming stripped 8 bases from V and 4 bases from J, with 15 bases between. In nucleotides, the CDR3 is TGTGCCAGCGCCCGGACTGCAGCGTACGAGCAGTACTTC. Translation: CASARTAAYEQYF.

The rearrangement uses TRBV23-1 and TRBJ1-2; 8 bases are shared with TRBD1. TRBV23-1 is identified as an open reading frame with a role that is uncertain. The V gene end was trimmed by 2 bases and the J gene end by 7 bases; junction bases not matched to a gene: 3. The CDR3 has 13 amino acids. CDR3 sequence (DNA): TGCGCCAGCAGTCAACAGGGGGCAGGTGGCTACACCTTC. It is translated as CASSQQGAGGYTF.

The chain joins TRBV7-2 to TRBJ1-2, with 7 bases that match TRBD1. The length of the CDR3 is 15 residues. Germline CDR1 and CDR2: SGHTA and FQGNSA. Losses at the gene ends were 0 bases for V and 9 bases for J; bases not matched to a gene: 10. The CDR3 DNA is TGTGCCAGCAGCTTAGCCGGGGGGGCACAGGGGAGCTACACCTTC. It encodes CASSLAGGAQGSYTF. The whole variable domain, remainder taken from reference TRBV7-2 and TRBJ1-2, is GAGVSQSPSNKVTEKGKDVELRCDPISGHTALYWYRQSLGQGLEFLIYFQGNSAPDKSGLPSDRFSAERTGGSVSTLTIQRTQQEDSAVYLCASSLAGGAQGSYTFGSGTRLTVV.

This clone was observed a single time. Here the CDR3 reads CASSSGQGARYEQYF. In DNA, the CDR3 is TGCGCCAGCAGCTCGGGACAGGGGGCAAGATACGAGCAGTACTTC. The chain couples TRBV5-1 to TRBJ2-7; 12 bases agree with TRBD1. CDR3 length equals 15 residues. CDR1 is SGHRS and CDR2 is YFSETQ in the germline V gene. Losses at the gene ends were 3 bases for V and 4 bases for J; bases not matched to a gene: 5.

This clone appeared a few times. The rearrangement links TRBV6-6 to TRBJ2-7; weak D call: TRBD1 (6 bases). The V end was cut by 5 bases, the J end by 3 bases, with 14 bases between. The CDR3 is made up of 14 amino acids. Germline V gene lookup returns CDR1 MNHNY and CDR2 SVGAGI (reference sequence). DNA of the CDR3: TGTGCCAGCAGTCGGCCACCGGGACACTACGAGCAGTACTTC. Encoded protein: CASSRPPGHYEQYF.

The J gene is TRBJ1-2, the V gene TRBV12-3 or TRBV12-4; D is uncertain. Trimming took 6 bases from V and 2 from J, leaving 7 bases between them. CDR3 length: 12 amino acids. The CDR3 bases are TGTGCCAGCAGCAGAGGGAACTATGGCTACACCTTC. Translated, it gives CASSRGNYGYTF.

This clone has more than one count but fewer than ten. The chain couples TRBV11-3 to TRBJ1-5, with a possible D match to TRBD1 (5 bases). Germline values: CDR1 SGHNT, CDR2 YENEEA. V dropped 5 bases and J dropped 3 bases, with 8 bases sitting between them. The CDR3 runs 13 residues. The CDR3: CASSADINQPQHF. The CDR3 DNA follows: TGTGCCAGCAGCGCGGACATCAATCAGCCCCAGCATTTT.

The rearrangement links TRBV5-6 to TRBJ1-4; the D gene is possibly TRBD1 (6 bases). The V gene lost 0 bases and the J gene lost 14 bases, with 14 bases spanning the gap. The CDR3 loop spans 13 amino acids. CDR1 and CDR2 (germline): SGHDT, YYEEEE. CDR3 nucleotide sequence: TGTGCCAGCAGCTTGGGGGTCCCAGGACAGCTGTTTTTT. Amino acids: CASSLGVPGQLFF. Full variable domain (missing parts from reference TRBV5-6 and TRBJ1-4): DAGVTQSPTHLIKTRGQQVTLRCSPKSGHDTVSWYQQALGQGPQFIFQYYEEEERQRGNFPDRFSGHQFPNYSSELNVNALLLGDSALYLCASSLGVPGQLFFGSGTQLSVL.

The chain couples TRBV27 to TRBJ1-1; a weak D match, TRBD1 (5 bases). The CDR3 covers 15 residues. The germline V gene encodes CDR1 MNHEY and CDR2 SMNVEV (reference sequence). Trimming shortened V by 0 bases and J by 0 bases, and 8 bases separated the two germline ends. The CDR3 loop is CASSLSPGLNTEAFF. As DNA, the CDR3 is TGTGCCAGCAGTTTATCCCCAGGGCTGAACACTGAAGCTTTCTTT.

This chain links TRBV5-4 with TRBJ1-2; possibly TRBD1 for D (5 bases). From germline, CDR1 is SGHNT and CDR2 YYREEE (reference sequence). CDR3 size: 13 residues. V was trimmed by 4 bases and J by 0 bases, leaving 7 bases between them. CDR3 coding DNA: TGTGCCAGCAGCCAGGACACTAACTATGGCTACACCTTC. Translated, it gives CASSQDTNYGYTF.